The sequence of this TCR beta chain was determined in a study of T cells after yellow fever vaccination. On the study more broadly: Fractions of limited cellularity were prepared by means of SMART-Seq v4 Ultra Low Input. Study outcomes and limitations: When the response was secondary, it was weaker but reached its peak faster, day 5 versus 15. Contamination by abundant bulk-population clonotypes could be present in FACS-sorted repertoires. Re-detected after boosting: most primary clones, 96% of CD4 and 88% of CD8.

V was pared by 0 bases and J by 3 bases, with 7 bases of the junction left unmatched. Germline V gives CDR1 DFQATT, CDR2 SNEGSKA (reference sequence). The CDR3 runs to 15 residues. TCRdb re-called the 5' RACE reads through MiXCR, storing one row per CDR3 protein. The table lists about 330,000 distinct CDR3 sequences, about 4% of them singletons. This clonotype was detected only a few times. Its antigen is undetermined. The genes are TRBV20-1 and TRBJ1-1; 7 bases are a match to TRBD1. The sequencing here drew on PBMCs, taken 5 days after the yellow fever booster vaccination. This clonotype was obtained from a man younger than 30 who received the YFV17D yellow fever vaccine. The CDR3 DNA follows: TGCAGTGCTAGAGAACCCCGCAGGGGGTACACTGAAGCTTTCTTT. Amino acid sequence: CSAREPRRGYTEAFF.